A single sample is the source of the 23 T cell receptor beta chains below, sequenced in a study of cytomegalovirus exposure and HLA in healthy donors. The primer mix had 60 Vbeta and 13 Jbeta primers. The protocol was immunoSEQ multiplex PCR, while the TCRdb copy is restricted to in-frame clones and leaves out a portion. The data contain about 110,000 clones, approximately 70% of them singletons. The sample consisted of PBMCs. These receptors were collected from a man aged 35-49 years in good health and CMV-seropositive.

This sequence joins TRBV4-2 and TRBJ2-1, with D perhaps TRBD2 (6 bases). Per the germline V gene, CDR1 is LGHNA and CDR2 is YNFKEQ. Deletions cut 0 bases from V and 4 bases from J, with 7 bases between. This CDR3 is built from 14 residues. The DNA for the CDR3 is TGTGCCAGCAGCCAAGAGGAGGGTTACAATGAGCAGTTCTTC. Translating gives CASSQEEGYNEQFF.

The chain employs TRBV4-2 and TRBJ2-3, with D hard to call. Germline-derived CDR1 and CDR2 are LGHNA and YNFKEQ. V was cut by 1 base and J by 2 bases, with 10 bases left in between. The CDR3 is made up of 15 amino acids. DNA for the CDR3: TGTGCCAGCAGCCAAGGTCCTCTGGCCACAGATACGCAGTATTTT. This encodes CASSQGPLATDTQYF.

The chain combines TRBV13 with TRBJ1-5; no definite D call. Looked up from germline, CDR1 is PRHDT and CDR2 is FYEKMQ (reference sequence). The ends were cut back, 2 bases at V and 4 bases at J, with 12 bases in the middle. CDR3 length equals 15 residues. The CDR3 sequence: CASSLSSRGNQPQHF. The CDR3 coding sequence is TGTGCCAGCAGCTTAAGCTCCCGAGGGAATCAGCCCCAGCATTTT.

The chain joins TRBV13 to TRBJ2-5, with TRBD2 identical over 8 bases. Germline V gene data show CDR1 as PRHDT and CDR2 as FYEKMQ (reference sequence). Trimming cost V 4 bases and J 6 bases; bases outside gene matches: 10. This CDR3 is built from 15 residues. CDR3 region: CASSSITSGSKTQYF. The CDR3 DNA follows: TGTGCCAGCAGCTCAATAACCAGCGGGAGTAAGACCCAGTACTTC.

This sequence joins TRBV6-5 and TRBJ2-7; D might be TRBD1 (6 bases). CDR1 is MNHEY and CDR2 is SVGAGI in the germline V gene. CDR3 length: 15 residues. V was cut by 0 bases and J by 7 bases, with 16 bases left in between. CDR3: CASSYSNRALGEQYF. The CDR3, as DNA: TGTGCCAGCAGTTACTCGAACAGGGCCCTTGGTGAGCAGTACTTC.

This clone was seen once. The rearrangement joins TRBV30 to TRBJ2-5; 9 bases match TRBD2. The V gene end was trimmed by 6 bases and the J gene end by 3 bases; junction bases not matched to a gene: 5. There are 13 residues in the CDR3. In germline, CDR1 is GTSNPN, CDR2 SVGIG (reference sequence). CDR3 bases: TGTGCCTGCGAGCGGGGGGTGGAAGAGACCCAGTACTTC. Translating it yields CACERGVEETQYF.

This CDR3 reads CASSLTGSNTEAFF. In DNA, the CDR3 is TGTGCCAGTAGTCTGACAGGATCGAACACTGAAGCTTTCTTT. The V gene is TRBV19, the J gene TRBJ1-1; possibly TRBD1 for D (6 bases). Per the germline V gene, CDR1 is LNHDA and CDR2 is SQIVND (reference sequence). Trimming removed 5 bases from V and 1 base from J, with 11 bases in between. The CDR3 totals 14 residues.

Here the CDR3 reads CASSALYMDFYGYTF. The CDR3 DNA reads as TGTGCCAGCAGTGCCCTCTACATGGACTTCTATGGCTACACCTTC. The chain uses TRBV6-1 and TRBJ1-2; D remains unclear. The CDR3 covers 15 residues. Trimming shortened V by 4 bases and J by 4 bases, and 16 bases separated the two germline ends. In germline, CDR1 is MNHNS, CDR2 SASEGT.

This chain connects TRBV7-6 to TRBJ1-1, with D maybe TRBD1 (5 bases). Germline CDR1 and CDR2: SGHVS and FNYEAQ. The CDR3 totals 15 residues. Deletions cut 5 bases from V and 1 base from J, with 14 bases between. The CDR3, as DNA: TGTGCCAGCAGCCTTCAGGGCGGGGCGAACACTGAAGCTTTCTTT. Translated: CASSLQGGANTEAFF.

The V call is TRBV13, the J call TRBJ2-1; 10 nucleotides agree with TRBD2. Germline lookup yields CDR1 PRHDT and CDR2 FYEKMQ (reference sequence). CDR3 size: 16 residues. V shed 5 bases, J shed 8 bases, and the junction held 12 bases outside the gene matches. The CDR3 spells CASSAAAGGPRDEQFF. The CDR3 region has the DNA TGTGCCAGCAGCGCGGCAGCGGGAGGGCCTCGGGATGAGCAGTTCTTC.

J is TRBJ2-5 and V is TRBV7-2; 8 bases agree with TRBD2. Per germline, CDR1 SGHTA and CDR2 FQGNSA. Trimming at V came to 2 bases and at J to 5 bases, leaving 4 bases not matched to a gene. CDR3 length: 14 amino acids. The CDR3 coding sequence is TGTGCCAGCAGCTTAAGCGGGAGCGGGGAGACCCAGTACTTC. As protein: CASSLSGSGETQYF.

In its sample, this clone was seen a few times. The J gene is TRBJ2-5, the V gene TRBV6-5, with TRBD2 as a possible D gene (6 bases). The V and J ends lost 5 bases and 5 bases respectively, with 15 bases between them. Germline CDR1 MNHEY, CDR2 SVGAGI. The CDR3 length is 14 residues. CDR3 amino acids: CASSTRRGRETQYF. CDR3 bases: TGTGCCAGCAGTACTCGCCGAGGGAGGGAGACCCAGTACTTC.

The chain employs TRBV5-4 and TRBJ1-1; the match to TRBD1 covers 8 bases. Germline-derived CDR1 and CDR2 are SGHNT and YYREEE (reference sequence). V lost 4 bases and J lost 3; bases outside the gene matches: 5. This CDR3 has 14 residues. The DNA of the CDR3 is TGTGCCAGCAGCCCTCAGGGGGCTGACACTGAAGCTTTCTTT. Amino acid sequence: CASSPQGADTEAFF. Drawing the rest from reference TRBV5-4 and TRBJ1-1, the complete variable domain is ETGVTQSPTHLIKTRGQQVTLRCSSQSGHNTVSWYQQALGQGPQFIFQYYREEENGRGNFPPRFSGLQFPNYSSELNVNALELDDSALYLCASSPQGADTEAFFGQGTRLTVV.

This clone was found a few times. V and J are TRBV9 and TRBJ2-6, with D maybe TRBD2 (6 bases). V gave up 5 bases and J gave up 4 bases, with 10 bases separating them. The CDR3 contains 14 residues. Germline lookup yields CDR1 SGDLS and CDR2 YYNGEE. CDR3 DNA sequence: TGTGCCAGCAGGGCGGGATCGGGGGCCAACGTCCTGACTTTC. Translating gives CASRAGSGANVLTF. The full variable domain, its missing parts supplied by reference TRBV9 and TRBJ2-6, is DSGVTQTPKHLITATGQRVTLRCSPRSGDLSVYWYQQSLDQGLQFLIQYYNGEERAKGNILERFSAQQFPDLHSELNLSSLELGDSALYFCASRAGSGANVLTFGAGSRLTVL.

This clone has a handful of counts. The chain couples TRBV7-2 to TRBJ2-7; a possible D gene is TRBD2 (7 bases). The V gene's germline CDR1 is SGHTA and CDR2 FQGNSA. CDR3 length equals 15 residues. V lost 5 bases and J 2 bases, leaving 16 bases between the germline ends. CDR3 amino acids: CASSPGGSQTYEQYF. The CDR3 DNA is TGTGCCAGCAGCCCGGGGGGCAGCCAGACCTACGAGCAGTACTTC.

J is TRBJ2-7 and V is TRBV2; perhaps TRBD2 as D (5 bases). Germline CDR1 is SNHLY and CDR2 is FYNNEI. This CDR3 region has 13 residues. V was trimmed by 5 bases and J by 3 bases, leaving 11 bases between them. The CDR3 coding sequence is TGTGCCAGCAGTCAGAGCGGCGTCTACGAGCAGTACTTC. It is translated as CASSQSGVYEQYF.

This rearrangement joins TRBV7-3 to TRBJ2-3; 7 nucleotides match TRBD1. The CDR3 is 13 amino acids. The trim removed 5 bases at V and 4 bases at J, leaving 3 bases unmatched. Germline CDR1 reads SGHTA; CDR2 reads FQGTGA. The CDR3 nucleotides are TGTGCCAGCAGCCAAGGGGGCCCAGATACGCAGTATTTT. Protein sequence: CASSQGGPDTQYF.

V and J are TRBV7-3 and TRBJ1-1; no reliable D call. The V gene lost 2 bases and the J gene lost 1 base, with 8 bases spanning the gap. This CDR3 has 14 amino acids. The V gene's germline CDR1 is SGHTA and CDR2 FQGTGA. CDR3 sequence (DNA): TGTGCCAGCAGCTTACCCACAGAGAACACTGAAGCTTTCTTT. Translated: CASSLPTENTEAFF.

The V call is TRBV6-1, the J call TRBJ1-4; D might be TRBD1 (5 bases). V lost 8 bases and J 4 bases, leaving 14 bases between the germline ends. The CDR3 loop spans 14 amino acids. CDR1 is MNHNS, CDR2 SASEGT, per germline. CDR3 sequence reads: CASHPGLINEKLFF. The CDR3, as DNA: TGTGCCAGCCATCCGGGACTGATTAATGAAAAACTGTTTTTT.

This sequence joins TRBV6-5 and TRBJ2-1; 10 nucleotides match TRBD2. There are 14 residues in the CDR3. Germline loops: CDR1 MNHEY, CDR2 SVGAGI. V was pared by 6 bases and J by 4 bases, with 3 bases of the junction left unmatched. The CDR3 nucleotides read TGTGCCAGCAGCACTAGCGGGAAATACAATGAGCAGTTCTTC. It translates to CASSTSGKYNEQFF.

J is TRBJ1-1 and V is TRBV28, with 7 bases matching TRBD1. This CDR3 spans 13 amino acids. Germline V gives CDR1 MDHEN, CDR2 SYDVKM. V was pared by 5 bases and J by 7 bases, with 7 bases of the junction left unmatched. The CDR3, as DNA: TGTGCCAGCAGTAGTTCACAGGGGAATGAAGCTTTCTTT. It codes for CASSSSQGNEAFF.

The chain links TRBV5-6 to TRBJ1-1, with D possibly being TRBD1 (5 bases). The germline V gene has CDR1 SGHDT and CDR2 YYEEEE. The CDR3 runs 15 residues. Trimming took 3 bases from V and 6 from J, leaving 18 bases between them. CDR3 DNA: TGTGCCAGCAGCTGGGGGGGACCAGCAGCTGCTGAAGCTTTCTTT. It encodes CASSWGGPAAAEAFF. The variable domain in full, with the rest retrieved from reference TRBV5-6 and TRBJ1-1, is DAGVTQSPTHLIKTRGQQVTLRCSPKSGHDTVSWYQQALGQGPQFIFQYYEEEERQRGNFPDRFSGHQFPNYSSELNVNALLLGDSALYLCASSWGGPAAAEAFFGQGTRLTVV.

V usage is TRBV6-5 and J usage is TRBJ2-7, with TRBD2 identical over 7 bases. After removal of 0 bases from V and 5 bases from J, the junction contained 7 bases not matched to a gene. The germline V gene has CDR1 MNHEY and CDR2 SVGAGI. The CDR3 runs to 15 residues. The CDR3 coding sequence is TGTGCCAGCAGTTACTCGCGGGGGTTAGAGCACGAGCAGTACTTC. It is translated as CASSYSRGLEHEQYF.